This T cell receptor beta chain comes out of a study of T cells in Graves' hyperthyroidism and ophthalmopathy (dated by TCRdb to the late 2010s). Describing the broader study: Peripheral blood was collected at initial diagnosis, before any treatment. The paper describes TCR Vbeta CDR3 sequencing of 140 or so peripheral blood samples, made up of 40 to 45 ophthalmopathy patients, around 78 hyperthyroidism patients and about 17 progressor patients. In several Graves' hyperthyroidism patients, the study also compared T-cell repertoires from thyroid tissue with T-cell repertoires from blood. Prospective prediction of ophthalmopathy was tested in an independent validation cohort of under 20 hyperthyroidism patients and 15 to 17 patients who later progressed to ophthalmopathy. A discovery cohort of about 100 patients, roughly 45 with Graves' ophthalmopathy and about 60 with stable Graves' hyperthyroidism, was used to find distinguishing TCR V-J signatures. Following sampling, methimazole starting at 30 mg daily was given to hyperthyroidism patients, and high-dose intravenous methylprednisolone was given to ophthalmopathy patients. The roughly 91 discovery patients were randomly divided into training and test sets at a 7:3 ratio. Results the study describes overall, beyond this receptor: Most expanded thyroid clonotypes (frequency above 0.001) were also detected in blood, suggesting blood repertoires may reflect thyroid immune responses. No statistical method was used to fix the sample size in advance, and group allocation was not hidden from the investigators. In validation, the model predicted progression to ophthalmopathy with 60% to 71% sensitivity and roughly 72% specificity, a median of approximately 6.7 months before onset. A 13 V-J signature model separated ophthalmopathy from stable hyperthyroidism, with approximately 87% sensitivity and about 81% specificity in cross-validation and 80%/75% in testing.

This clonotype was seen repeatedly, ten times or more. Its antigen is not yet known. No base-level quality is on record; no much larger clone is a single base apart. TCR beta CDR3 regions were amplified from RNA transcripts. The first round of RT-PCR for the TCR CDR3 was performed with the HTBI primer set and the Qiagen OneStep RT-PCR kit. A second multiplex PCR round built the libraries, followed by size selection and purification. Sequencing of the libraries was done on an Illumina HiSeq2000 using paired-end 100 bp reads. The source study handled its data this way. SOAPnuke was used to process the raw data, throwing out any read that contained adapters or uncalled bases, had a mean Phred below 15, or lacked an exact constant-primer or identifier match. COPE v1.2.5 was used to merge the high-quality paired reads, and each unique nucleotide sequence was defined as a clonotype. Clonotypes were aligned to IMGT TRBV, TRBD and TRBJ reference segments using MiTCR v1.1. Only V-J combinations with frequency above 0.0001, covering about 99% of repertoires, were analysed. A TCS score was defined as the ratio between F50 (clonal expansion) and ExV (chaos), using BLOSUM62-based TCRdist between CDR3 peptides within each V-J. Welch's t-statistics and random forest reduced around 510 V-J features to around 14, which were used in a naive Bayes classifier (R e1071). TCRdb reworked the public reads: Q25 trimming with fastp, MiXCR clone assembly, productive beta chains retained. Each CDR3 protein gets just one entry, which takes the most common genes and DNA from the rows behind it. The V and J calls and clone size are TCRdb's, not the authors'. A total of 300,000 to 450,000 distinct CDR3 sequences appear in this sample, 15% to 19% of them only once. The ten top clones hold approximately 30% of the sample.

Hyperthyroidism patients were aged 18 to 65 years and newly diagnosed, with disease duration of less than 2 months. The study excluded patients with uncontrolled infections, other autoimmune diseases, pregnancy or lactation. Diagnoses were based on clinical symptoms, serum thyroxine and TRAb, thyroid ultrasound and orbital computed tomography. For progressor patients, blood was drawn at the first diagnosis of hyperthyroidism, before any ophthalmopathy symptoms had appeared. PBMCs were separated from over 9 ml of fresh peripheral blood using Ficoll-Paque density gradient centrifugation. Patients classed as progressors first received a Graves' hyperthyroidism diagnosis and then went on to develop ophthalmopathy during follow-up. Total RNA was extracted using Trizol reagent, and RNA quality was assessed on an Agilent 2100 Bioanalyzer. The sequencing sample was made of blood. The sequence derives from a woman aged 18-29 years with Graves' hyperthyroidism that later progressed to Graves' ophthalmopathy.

The DNA reads TGTGCCAGCAGTTACTTGAGTGGAAGCAATCAGCCCCAGCATTTT. Its protein reads: CASSYLSGSNQPQHF. The V and J genes are TRBV6-6 and TRBJ1-5, with no D gene named confidently. Per the germline V gene (reference sequence), MNHNY is the CDR1 and SVGAGI is the CDR2. Reading from cysteine to phenylalanine, the CDR3 counts 15 amino acids. Only the CDR3 region is kept as DNA, spanning 45 bases read in frame from base 1. V sheds 1 base and J sheds 1 base, leaving 8 bases between their ends.